This T cell receptor beta chain was recorded in a study of T cells in Graves' hyperthyroidism and ophthalmopathy. Amplified TCR beta CDR3 regions derived from RNA transcripts. During a first-round RT-PCR of the TCR CDR3, the HTBI primer set was used. TCRdb called the multiplex PCR reads again in MiXCR, with one record for every CDR3 protein. The sample yields about 500,000 distinct CDR3 sequences, approximately 15% seen once. Study results and caveats: Most thyroid clonotypes expanded above 0.001 appeared in blood too. With a median lead of about six months before onset, the model predicted ophthalmopathy.

Stable disease denoted Graves' hyperthyroidism without ophthalmopathy progression within 18 months. The source of the PBMCs was 10 ml of fresh peripheral blood. J lost 5 bases, V lost 3 bases, and 5 bases had no gene match. The CDR3 runs 17 residues. Per germline, CDR1 MNHNS and CDR2 SASEGT. Comment on this clonotype: Its antigen is unknown.

Sequences were obtained from blood. This receptor was obtained from a woman under 30 with Graves' hyperthyroidism. The chain carries TRBV6-1 and TRBJ2-3; 16 nucleotides line up with TRBD2. The chain's CDR3 is CASSDGTSGGAGDTQYF. The DNA of the CDR3 is TGTGCCAGCAGTGACGGGACTAGCGGGGGGGCGGGAGATACGCAGTATTTT.